Listed below are T cell receptor beta chains from one sample, sequenced in a study of regulatory dendritic cells for organ transplantation. For these TCRs, the target antigens are not known. Here immunoSEQ multiplex PCR was the method, and the copy in TCRdb shows in-frame clones only, minus some. There are around 19,000 clones in the sample; less than 80% occur only once, and roughly 3.1% lies in the top ten. Sequenced sample: memory CD4+ T cells from blood cultured with regulatory dendritic cells. The receptor set was obtained from a human donor in good health. The CDR3 runs from the conserved cysteine through the conserved F or W. A D gene is named only where the DNA matches it firmly. Some rows have no size entry. The others give once, few or many, or a class for an expanded clone.

clone_size	d_call	v_call	j_call	cdr3_aa	cdr3_nt
-	-	TRBV30	TRBJ2-7	CAWSVLGRSYEQYF	TGTGCCTGGAGTGTACTTGGCAGATCCTACGAGCAGTACTTC
-	-	TRBV30	TRBJ1-3	CAWSRDGNTIYF	TGTGCCTGGAGTAGGGATGGAAACACCATATATTTT
-	TRBD1	TRBV6-1	TRBJ2-7	CASSAWGQGGFYEQYF	TGTGCCAGCAGTGCATGGGGACAGGGCGGGTTCTACGAGCAGTACTTC
-	-	TRBV19	TRBJ2-7	CASSAGPYEQYF	TGTGCCAGTAGTGCAGGGCCCTACGAGCAGTACTTC
-	TRBD2	TRBV19	TRBJ2-5	CASSIRGVETQYF	TGTGCCAGTAGTATACGGGGGGTTGAGACCCAGTACTTC
-	-	TRBV6-5	TRBJ2-7	CASSYQGRYEQYF	TGTGCCAGCAGTTACCAGGGACGCTACGAGCAGTACTTC
-	TRBD1	TRBV2	TRBJ1-4	CASRAGQVFNEKLFF	TGTGCCAGCAGAGCAGGACAGGTCTTCAATGAAAAACTGTTTTTT
-	TRBD2	TRBV4-2	TRBJ2-7	CASTPIAGESYEQYF	TGTGCCAGCACACCTATAGCGGGAGAGTCCTACGAGCAGTACTTC
-	-	TRBV15	TRBJ1-5	CATSRDNQPQHF	TGTGCCACCAGCAGGGATAATCAGCCCCAGCATTTT
-	TRBD2	TRBV6-4	TRBJ2-3	CASSPTSGNADTQYF	TGTGCCAGCAGCCCGACTAGCGGGAACGCAGATACGCAGTATTTT
once	-	TRBV2	TRBJ2-7	CASSGAGKDYEQYF	TGTGCCAGCAGTGGCGCAGGGAAGGACTACGAGCAGTACTTC
-	TRBD1	TRBV28	TRBJ1-2	CASRQYRGPGYGYTF	TGTGCCAGCAGACAATACAGGGGGCCGGGCTATGGCTACACCTTC
-	TRBD1	TRBV11-3	TRBJ2-5	CASSLGPGTGEETQYF	TGTGCCAGCAGCTTGGGGCCGGGGACAGGGGAAGAGACCCAGTACTTC
few	-	TRBV7-9	TRBJ1-4	CASSFWGKGEKLFF	TGTGCCAGCAGCTTTTGGGGGAAAGGGGAAAAACTGTTTTTT
-	TRBD2	TRBV10-1	TRBJ2-7	CASSCGGAGYEQYF	TGCGCCAGCAGTTGCGGGGGGGCCGGCTACGAGCAGTACTTC
-	TRBD1	TRBV6-5	TRBJ1-1	CASSYLTGSGEAFF	TGTGCCAGCAGTTACCTGACAGGGTCTGGTGAAGCTTTCTTT
-	-	TRBV15	TRBJ2-5	CATSRARNQETQYF	TGTGCCACCAGCAGAGCTCGAAACCAAGAGACCCAGTACTTC
few	-	TRBV4-2	TRBJ1-2	CASSLGVGDYGYTF	TGTGCCAGCAGCCTAGGGGTTGGGGACTATGGCTACACCTTC
few	-	TRBV4-1	TRBJ2-7	CASSQDPPGHEEYEQYF	TGCGCCAGCAGCCAAGACCCCCCGGGACATGAGGAATACGAGCAGTACTTC
-	-	TRBV28	TRBJ1-5	CASSFSGANNQPQHF	TGTGCCAGCAGTTTTTCGGGGGCCAACAATCAGCCCCAGCATTTT
once	-	TRBV7-2	TRBJ2-7	CASSYGGNSGEQYF	TGTGCCAGCAGCTATGGAGGGAACTCCGGGGAGCAGTACTTC
-	TRBD1	TRBV4-3	TRBJ2-5	CASSRDRGETQYF	TGCGCCAGCAGCCGGGACAGGGGAGAGACCCAGTACTTC
-	-	TRBV7-8	TRBJ2-5	CASSFWGGYQETQYF	TGTGCCAGCAGTTTTTGGGGCGGATACCAAGAGACCCAGTACTTC
-	TRBD1	TRBV4-2	TRBJ1-2	CASSAQDREIYGYTF	TGTGCCAGCAGCGCCCAGGACAGGGAGATATATGGCTACACCTTC